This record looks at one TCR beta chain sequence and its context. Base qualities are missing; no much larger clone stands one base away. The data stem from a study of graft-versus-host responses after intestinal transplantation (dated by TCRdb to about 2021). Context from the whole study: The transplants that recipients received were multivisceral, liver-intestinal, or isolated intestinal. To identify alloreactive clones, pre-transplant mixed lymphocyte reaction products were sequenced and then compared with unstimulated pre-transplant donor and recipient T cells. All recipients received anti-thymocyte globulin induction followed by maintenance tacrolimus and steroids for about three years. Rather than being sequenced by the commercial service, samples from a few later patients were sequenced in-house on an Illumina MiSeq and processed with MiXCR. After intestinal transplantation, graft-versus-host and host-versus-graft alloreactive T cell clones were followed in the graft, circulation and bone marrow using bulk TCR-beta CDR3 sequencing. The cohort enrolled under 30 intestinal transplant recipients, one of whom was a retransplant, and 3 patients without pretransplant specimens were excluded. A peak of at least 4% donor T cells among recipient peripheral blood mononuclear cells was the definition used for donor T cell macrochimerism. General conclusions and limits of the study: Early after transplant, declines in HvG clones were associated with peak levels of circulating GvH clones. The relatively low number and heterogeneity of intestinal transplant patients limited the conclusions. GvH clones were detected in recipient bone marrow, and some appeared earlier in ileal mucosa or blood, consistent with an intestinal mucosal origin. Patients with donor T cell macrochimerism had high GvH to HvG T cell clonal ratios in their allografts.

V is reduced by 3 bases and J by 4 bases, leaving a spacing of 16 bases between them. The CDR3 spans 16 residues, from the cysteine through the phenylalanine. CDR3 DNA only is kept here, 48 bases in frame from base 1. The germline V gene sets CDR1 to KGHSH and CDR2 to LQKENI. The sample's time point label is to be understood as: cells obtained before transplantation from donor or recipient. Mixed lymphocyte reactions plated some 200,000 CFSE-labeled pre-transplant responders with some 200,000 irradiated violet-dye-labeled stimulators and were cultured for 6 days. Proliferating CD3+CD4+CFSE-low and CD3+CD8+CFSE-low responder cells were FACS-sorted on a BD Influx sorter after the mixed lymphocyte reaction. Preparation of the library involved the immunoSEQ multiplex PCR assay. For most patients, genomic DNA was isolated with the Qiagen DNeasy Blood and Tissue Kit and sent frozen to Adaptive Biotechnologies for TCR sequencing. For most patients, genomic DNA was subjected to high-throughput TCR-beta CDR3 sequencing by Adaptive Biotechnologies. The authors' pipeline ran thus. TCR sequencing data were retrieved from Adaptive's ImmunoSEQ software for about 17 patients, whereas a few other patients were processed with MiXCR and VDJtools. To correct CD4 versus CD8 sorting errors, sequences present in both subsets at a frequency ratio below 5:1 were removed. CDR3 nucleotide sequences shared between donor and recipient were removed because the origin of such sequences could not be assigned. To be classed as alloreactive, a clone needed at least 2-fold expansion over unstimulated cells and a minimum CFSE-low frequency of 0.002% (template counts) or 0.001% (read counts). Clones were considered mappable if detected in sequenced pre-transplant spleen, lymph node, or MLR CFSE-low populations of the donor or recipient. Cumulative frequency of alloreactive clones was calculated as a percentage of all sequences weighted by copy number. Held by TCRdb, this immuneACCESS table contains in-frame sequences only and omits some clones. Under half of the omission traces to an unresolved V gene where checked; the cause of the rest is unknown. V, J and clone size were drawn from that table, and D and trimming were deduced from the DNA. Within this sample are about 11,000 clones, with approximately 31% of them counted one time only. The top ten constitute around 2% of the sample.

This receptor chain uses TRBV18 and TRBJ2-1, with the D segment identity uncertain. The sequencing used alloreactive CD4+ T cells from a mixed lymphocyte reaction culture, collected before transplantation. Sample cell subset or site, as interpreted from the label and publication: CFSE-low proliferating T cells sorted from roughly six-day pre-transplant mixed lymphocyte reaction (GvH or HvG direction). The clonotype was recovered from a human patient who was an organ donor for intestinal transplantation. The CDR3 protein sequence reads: CASSPLGRLSYNEQFF. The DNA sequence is TGTGCCAGCTCACCCCTAGGAAGGTTGTCATACAATGAGCAGTTCTTC.